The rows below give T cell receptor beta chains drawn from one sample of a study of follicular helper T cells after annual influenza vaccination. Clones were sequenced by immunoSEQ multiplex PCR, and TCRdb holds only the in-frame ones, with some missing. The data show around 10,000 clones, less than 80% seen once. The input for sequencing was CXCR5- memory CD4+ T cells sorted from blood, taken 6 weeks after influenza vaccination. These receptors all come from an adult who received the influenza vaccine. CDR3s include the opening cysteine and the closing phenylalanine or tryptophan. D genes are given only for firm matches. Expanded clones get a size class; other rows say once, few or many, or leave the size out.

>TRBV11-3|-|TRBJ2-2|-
TGTGCCAGCAGCTTAGATGGGGGGTTCACCGGGGAGCTGTTTTTT
CASSLDGGFTGELFF
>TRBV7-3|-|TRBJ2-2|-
TGTGCCAGCAGCCCGGGACTTGTCAACACCGGGGAGCTGTTTTTT
CASSPGLVNTGELFF
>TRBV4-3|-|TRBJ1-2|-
TGCGCCAGCAGCCAAGAAGGGAGAGGCTACACCTTC
CASSQEGRGYTF
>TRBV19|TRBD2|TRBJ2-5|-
TGTGCCAGTAGTCCAGCGGGGGGACAAGAGACCCAGTACTTC
CASSPAGGQETQYF
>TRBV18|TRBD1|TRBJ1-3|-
TGTGCCAGCTCACCGACAGGGGGCGGTGGAAACACCATATATTTT
CASSPTGGGGNTIYF
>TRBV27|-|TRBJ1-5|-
TGTGCCAGCAGACAGACTATCAATCAGCCCCAGCATTTT
CASRQTINQPQHF
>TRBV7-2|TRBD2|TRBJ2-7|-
TGTGCCAGCAGCTTTATCGGGGGGGACTCCTACGAGCAGTACTTC
CASSFIGGDSYEQYF
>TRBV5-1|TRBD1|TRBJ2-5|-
TGCGCCAGCAGCCTTCAAGGGGCAGGGGGTGCTGAGACCCAGTACTTC
CASSLQGAGGAETQYF
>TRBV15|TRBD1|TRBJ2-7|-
TGTGCCACCAGCAGGGACAGGGGGTCCTACGAGCAGTACTTC
CATSRDRGSYEQYF
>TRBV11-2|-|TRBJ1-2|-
TGTGCCAGCAGCGTAGACGGCTACTATGGCTACACCTTC
CASSVDGYYGYTF
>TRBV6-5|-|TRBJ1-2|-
TGTGCCAGCAGTGTCCGGGACGGTCACTATGGCTACACCTTC
CASSVRDGHYGYTF
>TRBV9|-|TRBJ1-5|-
TGTGCCAGCAGCCCAGGACAGTACAATCAGCCCCAGCATTTT
CASSPGQYNQPQHF
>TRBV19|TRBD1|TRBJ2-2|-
TGTGCCAGTATTAGGACAGGGGGCATGAGGAACGGGGAGCTGTTTTTT
CASIRTGGMRNGELFF
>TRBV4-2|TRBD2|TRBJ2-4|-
TGTGCCAGCAGCCATAACGGGGGGGGCGTTAAAAACATTCAGTACTTC
CASSHNGGGVKNIQYF
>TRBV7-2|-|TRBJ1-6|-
TGTGCCAGCAGCGATAGGAGTAGTCAATCACCCCTCCACTTT
CASSDRSSQSPLHF
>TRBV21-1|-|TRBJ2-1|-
TGTGCCAGCGTGGGACTAGCGGGGAATGAGCAGTTCTTC
CASVGLAGNEQFF
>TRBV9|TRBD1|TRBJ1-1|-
TGTGCCAGCAGCGTAGCTACTACAGGGGGCTTCACTGAAGCTTTCTTT
CASSVATTGGFTEAFF
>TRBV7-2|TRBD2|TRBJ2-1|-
TGTGCCAGCAGTTATATAGCGGGGTCCTACAATGAGCAGTTCTTC
CASSYIAGSYNEQFF
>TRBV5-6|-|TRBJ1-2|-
TGTGCCAGCCGCAGGGAAAACTATGGCTACACCTTC
CASRRENYGYTF
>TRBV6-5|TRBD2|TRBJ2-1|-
TGTGCCAGCAGCCCGGGACTAGCGGGATACAATGAGCAGTTCTTC
CASSPGLAGYNEQFF
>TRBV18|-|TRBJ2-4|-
TGTGCCAGCTCAGCGCAGGGGGGCTTAGCCAAAAACATTCAGTACTTC
CASSAQGGLAKNIQYF
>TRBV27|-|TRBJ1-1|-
TGTGCCAGCACCTTAAGGTTACGGGGCAACAGTGAAGCTTTCTTT
CASTLRLRGNSEAFF
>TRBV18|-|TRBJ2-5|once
TGTGCCAGCTCAGCGGGGGCAGTACAAGAGACCCAGTACTTC
CASSAGAVQETQYF
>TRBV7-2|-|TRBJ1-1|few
TGTGCCAGCAGCTTAGGGGGGTCCGCGGCTGAAGCTTTCTTT
CASSLGGSAAEAFF
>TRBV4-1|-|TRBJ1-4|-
TGCGCCAGCAGCCAAACCGAGGGGCCTAATGAAAAACTGTTTTTT
CASSQTEGPNEKLFF
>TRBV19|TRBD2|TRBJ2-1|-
TGTGCCAGTAGTTCTAGCGGGGGGGTCAACAATGAGCAGTTCTTC
CASSSSGGVNNEQFF
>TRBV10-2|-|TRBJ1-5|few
TGCGCCAGCAGCCTTACAGTGAACAATCAGCCCCAGCATTTT
CASSLTVNNQPQHF